Sequencing of this T cell receptor beta chain was carried out in a study of T cells in Graves' hyperthyroidism and ophthalmopathy. Germline values: CDR1 MDHEN, CDR2 SYDVKM. The CDR3 is 16 residues long. Trimming stripped 3 bases from V and 0 bases from J, with 11 bases between. Amplification targeted TCR beta CDR3 regions from RNA transcripts. HTBI primers were used for first-round RT-PCR of the TCR CDR3. TCRdb re-called the multiplex PCR reads through MiXCR, storing one row per CDR3 protein. The sample lists roughly 520,000 distinct CDR3 sequences; around 22% were seen once. The material sequenced was blood. The clonotype originates from a woman in her 30s with Graves' ophthalmopathy. The chain carries TRBV28 and TRBJ2-2; D may be TRBD2 (6 bases). DNA for the CDR3: TGTGCCAGCAGTTTCCGGGAGAAAGCGAACACCGGGGAGCTGTTTTTT. This encodes CASSFREKANTGELFF.